The rows below give T cell receptor beta chains drawn from one sample of a study of T cells in Graves' hyperthyroidism and ophthalmopathy. A single record per CDR3 protein comes from TCRdb applying MiXCR to the multiplex PCR reads. Found here are about half a million distinct CDR3 sequences, roughly a quarter of them singletons; the top ten hold around 11%. Sample: blood. These receptors came from a woman aged 30 to 39 with Graves' ophthalmopathy. Each CDR3 is given with its conserved first and last residue. D genes are given only for firm matches. Rows give clone size only sometimes, using once, few, many, or a class for an expanded clone.

>TRBD2|many|TRBJ2-5|TRBV7-9
TGTGCCAGCAGCTTAGAAGCGGGGGGGATCGGGACCCAGTACTTC
CASSLEAGGIGTQYF
>TRBD1|many|TRBJ2-2|TRBV12-3/TRBV12-4
TGTGCCAGCAGTTTCGGACAGGGGAACACCGGGGAGCTGTTTTTT
CASSFGQGNTGELFF
>TRBD1|many|TRBJ1-2|TRBV4-1
TGCGCCAGCAGCCAATCCGGGACAGGGCACTACTATGGCTACACCTTC
CASSQSGTGHYYGYTF
>-|many|TRBJ2-6|TRBV6-1
TGTGCCAGTCGCAGATCTGGGGCCAACGTCCTGACTTTC
CASRRSGANVLTF
>-|-|TRBJ2-5|TRBV30
TGTGCCTGGAGATTAGTGGGGGGAGAGACCCAGTACTTC
CAWRLVGGETQYF
>TRBD2|few|TRBJ2-7|TRBV7-2
TGTGCCAGCAGCCCAGGAGCGGGATTCCAGTACGAGCAGTACTTC
CASSPGAGFQYEQYF
>TRBD1|few|TRBJ1-1|TRBV12-5
TGTGCTAGTGGTTTGCAGGGGGGAAGGACTGAAGCTTTCTTT
CASGLQGGRTEAFF
>-|few|TRBJ2-7|TRBV6-1
TGTGCCAGCAGGGACGGACGGCGAGGTTGGGAGCAGTACTTC
CASRDGRRGWEQYF
>TRBD1|many|TRBJ2-7|TRBV20-1
TGCAGTGCGGGCGGACAGGAGATGACCTACGAGCAGTACTTC
CSAGGQEMTYEQYF
>-|many|TRBJ2-7|TRBV29-1
TGCAGCGTTGAGAAGGGGACCTACGAGCAGTACTTC
CSVEKGTYEQYF
>-|many|TRBJ1-1|TRBV27
TGTGCCAGCAGTTTGTTAAGGGGAAGGACTGAAGCTTTCTTT
CASSLLRGRTEAFF
>-|many|TRBJ1-5|TRBV28
TGTGCCAGCAGTTTCGTAGGGGTTCAGCCCCAGCATTTT
CASSFVGVQPQHF
>-|many|TRBJ1-1|TRBV11-2
TGTGCCAGCAGCTTAGATCGGGTTGGGGGGAACACTGAAGCTTTCTTT
CASSLDRVGGNTEAFF
>-|many|TRBJ1-2|TRBV9
TGTGCCAGCCACAGGGATAACTATGGCTACACCTTC
CASHRDNYGYTF
>TRBD1|many|TRBJ1-2|TRBV10-3
TGTGCCATCAGTGGGGACAGGGGACTAGATGGCTACACCTTC
CAISGDRGLDGYTF
>-|many|TRBJ1-5|TRBV6-1
TGTGCCAGCAGGGGGGTGTGGGATCAGCCCCAGCATTTT
CASRGVWDQPQHF
>TRBD2|-|TRBJ2-2|TRBV11-2
TGTGCCAGCAGCTTAGGTCTAGCGGGGGGAACCGGGGAGCTGTTTTTT
CASSLGLAGGTGELFF
>-|few|TRBJ1-1|TRBV7-6
TGTGCCAGCAACATTTGTGGTGGGAACACTGAAGCTTTCTTT
CASNICGGNTEAFF
>TRBD2|-|TRBJ2-7|TRBV6-1
TGTGCCAGCAGTGAACAGTCTAGCGGGCGCTTCGAGCAGTACTTC
CASSEQSSGRFEQYF
>-|many|TRBJ2-7|TRBV7-8
TGTGCCAGCAGCTTAGGGCCCGGACTGGCCTACGAGCAGTACTTC
CASSLGPGLAYEQYF
>-|-|TRBJ2-7|TRBV12-3/TRBV12-4
TGTGCCAGCAGGTTCACAGGGAACAGTCGGCACGAGCAGTACTTC
CASRFTGNSRHEQYF
>-|many|TRBJ1-2|TRBV5-1
TGCGCCAGCAGCTTTTTACAGGACCAAAGCTATGGCTACACCTTC
CASSFLQDQSYGYTF
>-|many|TRBJ2-2|TRBV24-1
TGTGCCACCTCCAGGGAGAACACCGGGGAGCTGTTTTTT
CATSRENTGELFF
>TRBD1|few|TRBJ1-1|TRBV19
TGTGCCAGTGTCCCGGGACAGGGGTTCACTGAAGCTTTCTTT
CASVPGQGFTEAFF
>-|-|TRBJ1-1|TRBV12-3/TRBV12-4
TGTGCCAGCACTACAGGGTCGGGCCTTTTCTTT
CASTTGSGLFF
>-|-|TRBJ1-2|TRBV9
TGTGCCAGCAGCGTAGAACTGGCCGGGGGCGCTAACTATGGCTACACCTTC
CASSVELAGGANYGYTF
>TRBD1|-|TRBJ2-7|TRBV5-1
TGCGCCAGCAGCATAAATCCGGGACAGGGCGCCTACGAGCAGTACTTC
CASSINPGQGAYEQYF
>-|many|TRBJ1-2|TRBV2
TGTGCCAGCAGTGGCAGGGGTCCTGGCGATGGCTACACCTTC
CASSGRGPGDGYTF
>-|few|TRBJ2-2|TRBV11-2
TGTGCCAGCAGCCGAACGGCAGGGTACTCCGGGGAGCTGTTTTTT
CASSRTAGYSGELFF
>-|many|TRBJ1-5|TRBV12-3/TRBV12-4
TGTGCCAGCAGTTTACAGGATTTCCAGCCCCAGCATTTT
CASSLQDFQPQHF
>TRBD1|many|TRBJ1-2|TRBV28
TGTGCCATTATCGACAGGGCGGAGAACTATGGCTACACCTTC
CAIIDRAENYGYTF
>TRBD2|many|TRBJ2-5|TRBV4-2
TGTGCCAGCAGCCAGGGTTTAAAGCGGGGGGAGGAGACCCAGTACTTC
CASSQGLKRGEETQYF
>TRBD1|few|TRBJ2-7|TRBV19
TGTGCCAGTAGCTTGGCAGGGGGAAACTCCGAGCAGTACTTC
CASSLAGGNSEQYF
>-|-|TRBJ1-2|TRBV6-5
TGTGCCAGCAGTTACGAAAAACCGGACAGTAACTATGGCTACACCTTC
CASSYEKPDSNYGYTF
>-|-|TRBJ1-1|TRBV6-1
TGTGCCAGCAGTGGCCGGTACAGGGTTGAAGCTTTCTTT
CASSGRYRVEAFF
>-|-|TRBJ1-3|TRBV2
TGTGCCAGCGAAGGAGGAGGACCCCGGAAGGCTGGAAACACCATATATTTT
CASEGGGPRKAGNTIYF
>TRBD1|many|TRBJ1-1|TRBV19
TGTGCCAGTAGTATAGGTCGGACAGGGGGCGCGCGATACACTGAAGCTTTCTTT
CASSIGRTGGARYTEAFF
>TRBD1|few|TRBJ1-5|TRBV2
TGTGCCTGCCGGGACAGCACGTTCTCTATGGAGCCCCAGCATTTT
CACRDSTFSMEPQHF
>TRBD2|many|TRBJ2-7|TRBV11-2
TGTGCCAGCAGACTAGCGGGGGTTTACGAGCAGTACTTC
CASRLAGVYEQYF
>-|many|TRBJ1-6|TRBV6-1
TGTGCCAGCAGTGAAGAAGGGATGTTGGCCAATTCACCCCTCCACTTT
CASSEEGMLANSPLHF
>TRBD1|many|TRBJ1-2|TRBV6-2/TRBV6-3
TGTGCCAGCAGACTCGGGACAGACTATGGCTACACCTTC
CASRLGTDYGYTF
>TRBD1|-|TRBJ2-7|TRBV6-2/TRBV6-3
TGTGCCAGCAGTCTCCCTCGGACAGGGTTACTTTCCTACGAGCAGTACTTC
CASSLPRTGLLSYEQYF
>TRBD1|once|TRBJ1-6|TRBV6-1
TGTGCCAGCAGCCCGGGACAGGGTACTGGCTATAATTCACCCCTCCACTTT
CASSPGQGTGYNSPLHF
>TRBD1|many|TRBJ1-1|TRBV11-2
TGTGCCAGCGGATTGCCCCTCACAGGGGGCGATGAAGCTTTCTTT
CASGLPLTGGDEAFF
>TRBD2|-|TRBJ2-2|TRBV6-4
TGTGCCAGCAGTCACCTTAACGGGGGGGTTAAGACCGGGGAGCTGTTTTTT
CASSHLNGGVKTGELFF
>-|many|TRBJ2-2|TRBV15
TGTGCCGCGGCGTGGGGGGTCAACACCGGGGAGCTGTTTTTT
CAAAWGVNTGELFF
>-|-|TRBJ1-3|TRBV6-5
TGTGCCAGCAGATACCCAAGATCCGACTCTGGAAACACCATATATTTT
CASRYPRSDSGNTIYF
>-|many|TRBJ1-3|TRBV10-3
TGTGCCATCATCGGGGGCTCTGGAAACACCATATATTTT
CAIIGGSGNTIYF
>-|-|TRBJ1-1|TRBV6-1
TGTGCCAGCACCCAGCGGAACACTGAAGCTTTCTTT
CASTQRNTEAFF
>-|-|TRBJ1-6|TRBV2
TGTGCCAGCAGTGTCGGGTTTGGCTCACCCCTCCACTTT
CASSVGFGSPLHF
>TRBD1|many|TRBJ1-1|TRBV20-1
TGCAGTGCTCCCGGGACAGTGAACACTGAAGCTTTCTTT
CSAPGTVNTEAFF
>TRBD1|once|TRBJ1-2|TRBV12-3/TRBV12-4
TGTGCCAGCAGTTTAATGGGACAGGCTCATGGCTACACCTTC
CASSLMGQAHGYTF
>-|-|TRBJ2-3|TRBV15
TGTGCCACCAGGTCCGGGACTAGCACAGATACGCAGTATTTT
CATRSGTSTDTQYF
>TRBD2|many|TRBJ2-7|TRBV6-5
TGTGCCAGCAGTTACTCTCCGGGGGGGAGGCAGTACTTC
CASSYSPGGRQYF
>-|few|TRBJ2-7|TRBV20-1
TGCAGTGCTAGAAGTTTGCTTTATTCCATTGACCTACACGAGCAGTACTTC
CSARSLLYSIDLHEQYF
>-|many|TRBJ1-1|TRBV7-9
TGTGCCAGCAGCTCCTCGAACACTGAAGCTTTCTTT
CASSSSNTEAFF
>-|-|TRBJ2-7|TRBV28
TGTGCCAGCAGGCTAAGCGCAGGGGCCACCTACGAGCAGTACTTC
CASRLSAGATYEQYF